This section outlines one T cell receptor (beta chain) sequence together with its context. Antigen unknown. The record originates from a study of shared clonotypes between healthy human individuals. Template for every sorted-subset replicate PCR totaled about 0.2 ug DNA, 30,000 to 35,000 T cell genomes. Sequencing used immunoSEQ multiplex PCR; TCRdb keeps in-frame clones, though not all of them. The repertoire includes over a million clones, more than 75% of them detected once, and 0.55% to 0.7% sits in the top ten. Findings and caveats of the study: Sorted-subset sequencing, rarefaction showed, was incomplete despite large depth.

Germline V gene lookup returns CDR1 MDHEN and CDR2 SYDVKM. This CDR3 has 19 amino acids. J gave up 0 bases and V 6 bases, and 18 bases lay outside the gene matches. V gene TRBV28 combines with J gene TRBJ1-2, with 8 bases fitting TRBD1. This clonotype originated in a man aged 18 to 30 in good health. Some clones in this sample may be carry-over from other donors' samples. The material sequenced was memory CD4+ T cells from PBMCs. Indicated subset: CD45RA-negative fraction. The CDR3 here is CASRTLGQGPLGANYGYTF. Written as DNA, the CDR3 is TGTGCCAGCAGGACACTAGGACAGGGACCACTCGGGGCTAACTATGGCTACACCTTC.